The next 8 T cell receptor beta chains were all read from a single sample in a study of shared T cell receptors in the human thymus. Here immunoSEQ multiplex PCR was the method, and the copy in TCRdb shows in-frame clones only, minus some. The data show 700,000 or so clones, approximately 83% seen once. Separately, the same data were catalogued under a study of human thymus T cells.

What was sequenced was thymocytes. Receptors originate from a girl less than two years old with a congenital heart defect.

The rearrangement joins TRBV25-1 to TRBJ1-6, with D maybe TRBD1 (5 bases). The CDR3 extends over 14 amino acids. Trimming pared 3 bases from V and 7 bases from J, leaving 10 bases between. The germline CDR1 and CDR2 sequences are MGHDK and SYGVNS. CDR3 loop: CASSEGQGNSPLHF. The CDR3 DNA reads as TGTGCCAGCAGTGAGGGGCAGGGAAATTCACCCCTCCACTTT.

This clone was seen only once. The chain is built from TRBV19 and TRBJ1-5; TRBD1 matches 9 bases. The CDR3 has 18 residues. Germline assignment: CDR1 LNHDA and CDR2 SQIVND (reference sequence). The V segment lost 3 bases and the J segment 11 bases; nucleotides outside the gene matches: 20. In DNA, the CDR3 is TGTGCCAGTAGTATCTTGCTAGGGGGGACAGGGCTTTGGGCAGCCCAGCATTTT. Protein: CASSILLGGTGLWAAQHF.

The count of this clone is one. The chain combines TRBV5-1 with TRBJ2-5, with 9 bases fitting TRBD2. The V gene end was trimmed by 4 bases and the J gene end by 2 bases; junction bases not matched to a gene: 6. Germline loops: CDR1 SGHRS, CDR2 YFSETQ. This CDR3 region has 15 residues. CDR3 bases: TGCGCCAGCAGCCCGGGGACTAGCACTCAAGAGACCCAGTACTTC. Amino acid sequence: CASSPGTSTQETQYF.

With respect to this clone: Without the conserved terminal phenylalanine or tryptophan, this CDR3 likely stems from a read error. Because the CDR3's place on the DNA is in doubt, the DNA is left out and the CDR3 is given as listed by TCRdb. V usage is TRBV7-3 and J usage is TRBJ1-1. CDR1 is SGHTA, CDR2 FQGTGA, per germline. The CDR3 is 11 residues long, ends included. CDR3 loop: CASSLWERMLG.

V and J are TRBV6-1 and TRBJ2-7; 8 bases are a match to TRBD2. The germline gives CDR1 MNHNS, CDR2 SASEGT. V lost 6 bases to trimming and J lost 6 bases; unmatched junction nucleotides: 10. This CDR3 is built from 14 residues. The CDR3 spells CASRARAGGTEQYF. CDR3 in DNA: TGTGCCAGCAGAGCGAGGGCGGGGGGTACCGAGCAGTACTTC.

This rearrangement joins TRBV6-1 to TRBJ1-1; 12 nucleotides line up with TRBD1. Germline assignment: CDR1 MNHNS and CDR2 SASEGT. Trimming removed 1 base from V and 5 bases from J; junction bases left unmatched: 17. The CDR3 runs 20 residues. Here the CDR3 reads CASSEVAAFRDRGLGTEAFF. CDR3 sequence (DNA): TGTGCCAGCAGTGAAGTTGCTGCATTCCGGGACAGGGGGCTTGGAACTGAAGCTTTCTTT.

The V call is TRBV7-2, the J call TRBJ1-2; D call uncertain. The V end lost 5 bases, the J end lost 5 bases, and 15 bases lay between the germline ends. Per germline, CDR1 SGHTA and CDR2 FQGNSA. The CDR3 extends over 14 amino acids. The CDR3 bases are TGTGCCAGCAGCCCGGCACGGGGAGGGTATGGCTACACCTTC. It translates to CASSPARGGYGYTF. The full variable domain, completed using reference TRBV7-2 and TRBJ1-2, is GAGVSQSPSNKVTEKGKDVELRCDPISGHTALYWYRQSLGQGLEFLIYFQGNSAPDKSGLPSDRFSAERTGGSVSTLTIQRTQQEDSAVYLCASSPARGGYGYTFGSGTRLTVV.

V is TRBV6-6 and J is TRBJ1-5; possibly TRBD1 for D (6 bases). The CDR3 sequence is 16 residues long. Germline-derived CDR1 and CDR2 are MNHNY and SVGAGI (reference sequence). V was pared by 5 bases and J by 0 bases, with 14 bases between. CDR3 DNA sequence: TGTGCCAGCAGTGGGAACAGGGAAAATAGCAATCAGCCCCAGCATTTT. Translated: CASSGNRENSNQPQHF.